A single TCR beta chain is shown here with its context. Clones were read by immunoSEQ multiplex PCR, and TCRdb kept only the in-frame ones, dropping some. The sample holds 210,000 or so clones, roughly nine tenths seen once. The data derive from a study of control samples from healthy donors and cancer patients. Germline CDR1 and CDR2: SGHTA and FQGNSA. The V end lost 6 bases, the J end lost 3 bases, and 15 bases lay between the germline ends. The CDR3 runs to 15 residues. This chain uses TRBV7-2 with TRBJ2-1; perhaps TRBD2 as D (6 bases). Sequencing was carried out using blood. This receptor was obtained from a man between 25 and 39 years old in good health. The CDR3 region has the DNA TGTGCCAGCAGGGGAGCCGGGACTCTCTACAATGAGCAGTTCTTC. This sequence encodes CASRGAGTLYNEQFF.